This T cell receptor (beta chain) appears in the sequencing data of a study of blood T cell repertoires in COVID-19. Study summary: Recovered Cohort 3 donors showed two negative PCRs, clearance, or symptom resolution.

Germline CDR1 reads KGHSH; CDR2 reads LQKENI. V lost 0 bases to trimming and J lost 1 base, with 9 bases between them. CDR3 length: 15 amino acids. Authors' methods: Amplification from reference gene primers served as the basis for estimated nucleated cell counts. TCRdb's table, derived via immunoSEQ multiplex PCR, lists solely in-frame clones and lacks some. V, J and clone size were drawn from that table, and D and trimming were deduced from the DNA. The sample has more than 300,000 clones; more than 70% are singletons. Sequenced sample: PBMCs or T cells enriched from blood (not recorded which). The clonotype was recovered from a man aged 40-55 years in a cohort exposed to, infected with or recovered from COVID-19 (not recorded which). The J gene is TRBJ1-1, the V gene TRBV18; D might be TRBD1 (5 bases). CDR3 region: CASSPPAGSNTEAFF. For the CDR3, the DNA is TGTGCCAGCTCACCACCCGCAGGGTCGAACACTGAAGCTTTCTTT.